Below, 26 T cell receptor beta chains from the same sample are listed, as sequenced in a study of shared clonotypes between healthy human individuals. Repertoires were generated with immunoSEQ multiplex PCR, while TCRdb's copy carries only in-frame clones and drops some. The sample contains roughly 700,000 clones, approximately 79% of which appear only once. Sequencing used memory CD4+ T cells sorted from blood. Sample subset: CD45RA-negative fraction. These receptors came from a woman aged 25 to 39 in good health.

This chain connects TRBV19 to TRBJ2-1; 7 nucleotides align to TRBD2. The V gene end was trimmed by 7 bases and the J gene end by 2 bases; junction bases not matched to a gene: 5. Germline V gives CDR1 LNHDA, CDR2 SQIVND (reference sequence). This CDR3 comprises 14 residues. CDR3 residues: CASTPSGTYNEQFF. The CDR3 bases are TGTGCCAGTACTCCTAGCGGCACCTACAATGAGCAGTTCTTC.

As to this clone: Just one base apart from a much larger clone, this may be a read error. In DNA, the CDR3 is TGTGCCAGCAGCTTGGACAGGAGGAATCAGCCCCAGCATTTT. Its translation: CASSLDRRNQPQHF. The chain has TRBV5-6 and TRBJ1-5, with D possibly TRBD1 on 5 matching bases. Germline CDR1 is SGHDT and CDR2 is YYEEEE. The CDR3 length is 14 residues. V was clipped by 0 bases and J by 4 bases, with 8 bases between them.

This clone turned up a few times. The same CDR3 also results from other DNA sequences found in this sample. The chain recombines TRBV19 with TRBJ1-2; the match to TRBD1 covers 7 bases. The CDR3 contains 13 residues. Unmatched junction bases numbered 5, after V lost 6 bases and J lost 4 bases. Germline lookup yields CDR1 LNHDA and CDR2 SQIVND (reference sequence). CDR3 nucleotide sequence: TGTGCCAGTAGCCGGGACAGAGCCTATGGCTACACCTTC. Amino acid sequence: CASSRDRAYGYTF.

This clone came up a few times. The J gene is TRBJ2-1, the V gene TRBV28; tentative D call: TRBD2 (5 bases). Trimming shortened V by 4 bases and J by 9 bases, and 13 bases separated the two germline ends. This CDR3 region has 13 residues. From germline, CDR1 is MDHEN and CDR2 SYDVKM. The CDR3 coding sequence is TGTGCCAGCAGTTGGGTACGGGAATCTGAGCAGTTCTTC. Protein sequence: CASSWVRESEQFF.

This clone was found once. This rearrangement joins TRBV15 to TRBJ2-6, with 9 bases lining up with TRBD1. Unmatched junction bases numbered 10, after V lost 0 bases and J lost 4 bases. The germline V gene encodes CDR1 LNHNV and CDR2 YYDKDF (reference sequence). The CDR3 has 19 residues. The CDR3 bases are TGTGCCACCAGCAGAGAAGCCCCACAGGGGGCGGGCGGGGCCAACGTCCTGACTTTC. It is translated as CATSREAPQGAGGANVLTF. Drawing the rest from reference TRBV15 and TRBJ2-6, the complete variable domain is DAMVIQNPRYQVTQFGKPVTLSCSQTLNHNVMYWYQQKSSQAPKLLFHYYDKDFNNEADTPDNFQSRRPNTSFCFLDIRSPGLGDTAMYLCATSREAPQGAGGANVLTFGAGSRLTVL.

This rearrangement joins TRBV7-3 to TRBJ2-5; TRBD1 aligns across 7 bases. J was trimmed by 5 bases and V by 0 bases; bases with no gene match: 9. This CDR3 is 16 amino acids long. Per germline, CDR1 SGHTA and CDR2 FQGTGA. The CDR3 DNA is TGTGCCAGCAGCTTAACCGGGACAGTCTCCGGGGAGACCCAGTACTTC. Protein sequence: CASSLTGTVSGETQYF.

V gene TRBV4-1 combines with J gene TRBJ1-2; tentatively, D is TRBD1 (6 bases). The CDR3 extends over 17 amino acids. Per the germline V gene, CDR1 is MGHRA and CDR2 is YSYEKL. Trimming left V 0 bases short and J 7 bases short, with 21 bases between. The chain's CDR3 is CASSQDRLEQGGRGYTF. CDR3 in DNA: TGCGCCAGCAGCCAAGATCGTCTCGAACAGGGCGGGCGTGGCTACACCTTC.

CDR3 amino acids: CASKAENTGELFF. CDR3 nucleotides: TGCGCCAGCAAAGCGGAGAACACCGGGGAGCTGTTTTTT. The gene calls are TRBV5-1 and TRBJ2-2, with a weak D call TRBD2 (5 bases). This CDR3 comprises 13 residues. The germline V gene encodes CDR1 SGHRS and CDR2 YFSETQ. V shed 6 bases and J shed 1 base, with 7 bases lying between them. Full variable domain (outside the CDR3, taken from reference TRBV5-1 and TRBJ2-2): KAGVTQTPRYLIKTRGQQVTLSCSPISGHRSVSWYQQTPGQGLQFLFEYFSETQRNKGNFPGRFSGRQFSNSRSEMNVSTLELGDSALYLCASKAENTGELFFGEGSRLTVL.

This clone was seen only once. The CDR3 loop is CASSQGLSSNQPQHF. In nucleotides, the CDR3 is TGTGCCAGCTCCCAGGGACTATCTAGCAATCAGCCCCAGCATTTT. The chain combines TRBV18 with TRBJ1-5, with a tentative D call TRBD1 (5 bases). The CDR3 is 15 amino acids. CDR1 is KGHSH and CDR2 is LQKENI in the germline V gene. Trimming cost V 6 bases and J 0 bases, with 12 bases left between them.

Concerning this clone: Different DNA sequences within this sample yield the same CDR3. This chain connects TRBV28 to TRBJ2-2; D possibly corresponds to TRBD2 (5 bases). The CDR3 sequence is 13 residues long. Between the trimmed V and J ends, which lost 6 bases and 6 bases, there was a span of 11 bases. Germline lookup yields CDR1 MDHEN and CDR2 SYDVKM. The CDR3 bases are TGTGCCAGCAGACTAGACGGAGCCGGGGAGCTGTTTTTT. It codes for CASRLDGAGELFF. The complete variable domain, with remaining parts taken from reference TRBV28 and TRBJ2-2, reads DVKVTQSSRYLVKRTGEKVFLECVQDMDHENMFWYRQDPGLGLRLIYFSYDVKMKEKGDIPEGYSVSREKKERFSLILESASTNQTSMYLCASRLDGAGELFFGEGSRLTVL.

A remark on this clone: The sample holds other DNA sequences that translate to the same CDR3. The chain uses TRBV19 and TRBJ1-4; possibly TRBD1 for D (5 bases). Germline lookup yields CDR1 LNHDA and CDR2 SQIVND (reference sequence). CDR3 length equals 14 residues. The V end was cut by 2 bases, the J end by 5 bases, with 9 bases between. In DNA form, the CDR3 reads TGTGCCAGTAGTATATGGGGACCAAATGAAAAACTGTTTTTT. Its translation is CASSIWGPNEKLFF.

V gene TRBV2 combines with J gene TRBJ2-5; D call uncertain. The CDR3 sequence is 14 residues long. The germline gives CDR1 SNHLY, CDR2 FYNNEI. V was clipped by 2 bases and J by 2 bases, with 9 bases between them. The CDR3 DNA follows: TGTGCCAGCAGTGAATTGACGCAACAAGAGACCCAGTACTTC. Translation: CASSELTQQETQYF.

The CDR3 DNA reads as TGTGCCAGCAGGGACGGGACTAGCTCTGGCAATGAGCAGTTCTTC. Translation: CASRDGTSSGNEQFF. This sequence joins TRBV6-5 and TRBJ2-1; the match to TRBD2 covers 9 bases. Looked up from germline, CDR1 is MNHEY and CDR2 is SVGAGI. The CDR3 sequence is 15 residues long. V was pared by 6 bases and J by 6 bases, with 9 bases of the junction left unmatched.

DNA of the CDR3: TGCGCCAGCAGCCTTGGACTAGCGGGAGATCCAGATACGCAGTATTTT. Encoded protein: CASSLGLAGDPDTQYF. This chain uses TRBV5-1 with TRBJ2-3; 13 nucleotides align to TRBD2. This CDR3 is 16 amino acids long. V lost 4 bases to trimming and J lost 4 bases; unmatched junction nucleotides: 6. In germline, CDR1 is SGHRS, CDR2 YFSETQ.

This clone was counted between two and nine times. This chain uses TRBV2 with TRBJ1-1; the D is unclear. V dropped 6 bases and J dropped 9 bases, with 14 bases sitting between them. The germline CDR1 and CDR2 sequences are SNHLY and FYNNEI. There are 12 residues in the CDR3. The CDR3 DNA reads as TGTGCCAGCAGCCTAGCGACGATGAAAGCTTTCTTT. As protein: CASSLATMKAFF.

The V call is TRBV2, the J call TRBJ1-4; D is perhaps TRBD1 (6 bases). V was pared by 7 bases and J by 12 bases, with 18 bases between. CDR3 size: 13 residues. The germline V gene encodes CDR1 SNHLY and CDR2 FYNNEI. The CDR3 bases are TGTGCCAGCAAAGGGGACATTCAGGGAGAACTGTTTTTT. Translation gives CASKGDIQGELFF.

This clone was observed a few times. The V and J genes are TRBV19 and TRBJ2-7; either TRBD1 or TRBD2 may fit D (5 bases each). The length of the CDR3 is 11 residues. Germline V gives CDR1 LNHDA, CDR2 SQIVND (reference sequence). The V end lost 11 bases, the J end lost 4 bases, and 12 bases lay between the germline ends. CDR3 bases: TGTGCCTCAGCTGGGGGTTACGAGCAGTACTTC. Its translation is CASAGGYEQYF.

This clone has a single count. This CDR3 is also generated by other DNA sequences in the sample. The CDR3 loop reads CASRVRGTDTQYF. CDR3 nucleotides: TGTGCCAGTCGGGTCAGGGGCACAGATACGCAGTATTTT. The chain has TRBV19 and TRBJ2-3; D is possibly TRBD1 (5 bases). The CDR3 has 13 amino acids. Germline V lookup: CDR1 LNHDA, CDR2 SQIVND (reference sequence). Trimming took off 8 bases at V and 1 base at J, with 10 bases between the two ends.

The chain carries TRBV7-2 and TRBJ1-1, with D possibly matching TRBD1 (6 bases). This CDR3 has 17 residues. The germline V gene has CDR1 SGHTA and CDR2 FQGNSA. V gave up 1 base and J gave up 1 base, with 16 bases separating them. As DNA, the CDR3 is TGTGCCAGCAGCTTAGACTATCCCGGGGGCTGGAACACTGAAGCTTTCTTT. Its translation: CASSLDYPGGWNTEAFF. Using reference TRBV7-2 and TRBJ1-1 for the parts outside the CDR3, the full variable domain is GAGVSQSPSNKVTEKGKDVELRCDPISGHTALYWYRQSLGQGLEFLIYFQGNSAPDKSGLPSDRFSAERTGGSVSTLTIQRTQQEDSAVYLCASSLDYPGGWNTEAFFGQGTRLTVV.

This sequence joins TRBV7-8 and TRBJ2-7; 7 positions match TRBD2. The V segment lost 5 bases and the J segment 3 bases; nucleotides outside the gene matches: 7. Germline V lookup: CDR1 SGHVS, CDR2 FQNEAQ. The CDR3 has 14 residues. As DNA, the CDR3 is TGTGCCAGCAGCGATCCTAGCGGACACTACGAGCAGTACTTC. Protein: CASSDPSGHYEQYF.

This clone has more than one count but fewer than ten. The chain joins TRBV4-1 to TRBJ2-1; 8 positions agree with TRBD2. Per germline, CDR1 MGHRA and CDR2 YSYEKL. This CDR3 has 16 residues. J lost 0 bases, V lost 4 bases, and 5 bases had no gene match. The CDR3 coding sequence is TGCGCCAGCAGCCGACAAAGCGGGAGCTCCTACAATGAGCAGTTCTTC. This translates into CASSRQSGSSYNEQFF.

This chain uses TRBV15 with TRBJ2-1, with TRBD2 matching 10 bases. CDR1 is LNHNV and CDR2 is YYDKDF in the germline V gene (reference sequence). V trimming: 1 base; J trimming: 7 bases; junction bases outside the gene matches: 4. This CDR3 has 15 residues. CDR3 DNA sequence: TGTGCCACCAGCAGAGTAGCGGGAGGTTCTAATGAGCAGTTCTTC. This codes for CATSRVAGGSNEQFF.

This clone has just a few counts. The V call is TRBV6-6, the J call TRBJ2-2; TRBD2 might be the D (5 bases). With 10 bases removed from V and 3 bases from J, the gap between germline ends came to 12 bases. The CDR3 covers 13 residues. The germline CDR1 and CDR2 sequences are MNHNY and SVGAGI (reference sequence). CDR3 loop: CATGGNYTGELFF. In DNA form, the CDR3 reads TGTGCCACAGGAGGTAATTACACCGGGGAGCTGTTTTTT.

The V and J genes are TRBV28 and TRBJ1-2, with a possible D match to TRBD1 (6 bases). This CDR3 is built from 16 residues. CDR1 and CDR2 (germline): MDHEN, SYDVKM. V shed 3 bases and J shed 4 bases, with 18 bases lying between them. In DNA form, the CDR3 reads TGTGCCAGCAGTTTGGCCCCCGGGGGAGGGGGCTATGGCTACACCTTC. It is translated as CASSLAPGGGGYGYTF.

This rearrangement joins TRBV18 to TRBJ1-1; D gene ambiguous. CDR3 size: 13 residues. CDR1 is KGHSH, CDR2 LQKENI, per germline. V lost 5 bases and J lost 1, with 8 bases in between. CDR3 loop: CASSSNRNTEAFF. The CDR3, as DNA: TGTGCCAGCTCATCGAACAGGAACACTGAAGCTTTCTTT.

The chain recombines TRBV29-1 with TRBJ2-5; no clear D. Germline CDR1 SQVTM, CDR2 ANQGSEA. Between the trimmed V and J ends, which lost 7 bases and 2 bases, there was a span of 14 bases. The CDR3 covers 13 residues. CDR3 sequence: CSAPAELQETQYF. DNA of the CDR3: TGCAGCGCCCCCGCAGAACTACAAGAGACCCAGTACTTC.